The entry that follows covers one T cell receptor beta chain sequence. Its target is not known. The data derive from a study of TIL therapy for anti-PD-1-resistant metastatic lung cancer. Germline CDR1 reads SGHAT; CDR2 reads FQNNGV. V was trimmed by 0 bases and J by 5 bases, leaving 6 bases between them. The CDR3 has 13 amino acids. Study-wide results and caveats: Treatment-naive, never-smoker and oncogene-addicted patients were overrepresented in this highly selected cohort.

Sequencing used immunoSEQ v3. TCRdb keeps only in-frame clones here, not all; method: immunoSEQ multiplex PCR. Among more than 50,000 clones listed, roughly 87% were seen once. The time point here: pre-treatment sample, taken before nivolumab and TIL therapy. This chain connects TRBV11-2 to TRBJ2-3; D not certain. Sequenced material: blood, taken at baseline. This TCR came from a person between 25 and 80 years old with non-small cell lung cancer. CDR3 protein: CASSLDRVDTQYF. The CDR3 bases are TGTGCCAGCAGCTTAGATAGGGTAGATACGCAGTATTTT.